The following is a TCR beta chain sequence with its context. This entry belongs to a study of monozygotic twins with inflammatory bowel disease. CDR1 is MNHEY, CDR2 SMNVEV, per germline (reference sequence). The CDR3 has 12 residues. The authors drew approximately 2.5 ml of blood from each donor. Whole blood supplied total RNA, and T cells were not sorted. Added by template switching were UMIs that each held a 6-nucleotide sample barcode. From its re-call of the 5' RACE reads, TCRdb lists each CDR3 protein once, without DNA. The ten top clones account for 6% to 9%, within a sample of around 210,000 distinct CDR3 sequences.

The clonotype comes from a human donor with ulcerative colitis or Crohn's disease, or a healthy co-twin of an affected twin (not recorded which). The V gene is TRBV27, the J gene TRBJ1-1; TCRdb's D gene call, TRBD1, goes unchecked for lack of DNA. Sequencing was carried out using blood. The CDR3: CASQGARTEAFF.